This entry describes one T cell receptor (beta chain). The data stem from a study of CD8 T cells in Susac syndrome. The wider study: Within the group of sequenced Susac syndrome patients, about six had active disease and eight were in remission.

Negative isolation was used for CD8+ and CD4+ T cells and FACS enrichment for TEMRA cells. With random hexamers, reverse transcription was performed on about 0.45 to 1 ug of RNA. Each CDR3 protein is one row after TCRdb ran MiXCR on the immunoSEQ multiplex PCR reads. The sample has about 200,000 distinct CDR3 sequences; more than 85% are singletons. CDR1 and CDR2 (germline): DFQATT, SNEGSKA (reference sequence). The CDR3 covers 15 residues. The V and J ends lost 2 bases and 0 bases respectively, with 12 bases between them. This TCR derives from a human donor with Susac syndrome. The chain recombines TRBV20-1 with TRBJ2-3; unclear D gene. Material: CD4+ T cells from PBMCs. The CDR3 here is CSARSPRTSTDTQYF. The DNA of the CDR3 is TGCAGTGCTAGATCCCCCCGAACTAGCACAGATACGCAGTATTTT.